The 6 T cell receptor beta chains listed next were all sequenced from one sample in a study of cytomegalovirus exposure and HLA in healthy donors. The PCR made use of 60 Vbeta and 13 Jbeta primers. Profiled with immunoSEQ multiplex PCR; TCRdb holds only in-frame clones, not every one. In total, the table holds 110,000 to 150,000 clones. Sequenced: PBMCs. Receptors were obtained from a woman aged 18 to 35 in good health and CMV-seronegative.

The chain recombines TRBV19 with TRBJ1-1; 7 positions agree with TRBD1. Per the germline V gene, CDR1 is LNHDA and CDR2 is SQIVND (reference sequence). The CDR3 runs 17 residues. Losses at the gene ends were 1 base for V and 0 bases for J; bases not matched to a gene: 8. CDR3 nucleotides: TGTGCCAGTAGTATAGGAAGGGGGCGGTACGTGAACACTGAAGCTTTCTTT. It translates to CASSIGRGRYVNTEAFF.

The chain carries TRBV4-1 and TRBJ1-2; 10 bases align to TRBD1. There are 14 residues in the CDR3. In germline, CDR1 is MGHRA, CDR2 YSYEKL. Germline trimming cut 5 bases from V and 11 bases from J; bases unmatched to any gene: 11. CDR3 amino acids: CASSSGGGQGLYTF. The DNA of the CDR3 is TGCGCCAGCAGCTCTGGGGGGGGACAGGGGTTATACACCTTC.

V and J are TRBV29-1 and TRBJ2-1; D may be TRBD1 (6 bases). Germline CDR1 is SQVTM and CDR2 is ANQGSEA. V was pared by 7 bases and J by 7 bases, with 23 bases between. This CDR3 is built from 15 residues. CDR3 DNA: TGCAGCGCCGAAGGAGCGGAAGGTAGGGGGAATGAGCAGTTCTTC. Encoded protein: CSAEGAEGRGNEQFF.

Here the CDR3 reads CASSFFSTSGQETQYF. The CDR3 DNA sequence: TGTGCCAGCAGTTTCTTCTCGACTAGCGGCCAAGAGACCCAGTACTTC. V and J are TRBV11-3 and TRBJ2-5, with 9 bases that match TRBD2. With V trimmed by 6 bases and J by 1 base, 9 bases remained unmatched. This CDR3 is built from 16 residues. Germline loops: CDR1 SGHNT, CDR2 YENEEA.

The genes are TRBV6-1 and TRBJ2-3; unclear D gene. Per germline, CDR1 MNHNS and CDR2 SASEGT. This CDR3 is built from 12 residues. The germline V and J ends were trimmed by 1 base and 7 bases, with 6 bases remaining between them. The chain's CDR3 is CASSEEDYTQYF. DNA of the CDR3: TGTGCCAGCAGTGAAGAAGACTATACGCAGTATTTT.

The CDR3 spells CASSRDRGASGNTIYF. The CDR3 DNA reads TGTGCCAGCAGCAGGGACAGGGGGGCTTCTGGAAACACCATATATTTT. The V gene is TRBV11-2, the J gene TRBJ1-3; 11 bases are shared with TRBD1. The CDR3 consists of 16 residues. CDR1 and CDR2 (germline): SGHAT, FQNNGV. V was clipped by 5 bases and J by 1 base; unmatched bases: 4.